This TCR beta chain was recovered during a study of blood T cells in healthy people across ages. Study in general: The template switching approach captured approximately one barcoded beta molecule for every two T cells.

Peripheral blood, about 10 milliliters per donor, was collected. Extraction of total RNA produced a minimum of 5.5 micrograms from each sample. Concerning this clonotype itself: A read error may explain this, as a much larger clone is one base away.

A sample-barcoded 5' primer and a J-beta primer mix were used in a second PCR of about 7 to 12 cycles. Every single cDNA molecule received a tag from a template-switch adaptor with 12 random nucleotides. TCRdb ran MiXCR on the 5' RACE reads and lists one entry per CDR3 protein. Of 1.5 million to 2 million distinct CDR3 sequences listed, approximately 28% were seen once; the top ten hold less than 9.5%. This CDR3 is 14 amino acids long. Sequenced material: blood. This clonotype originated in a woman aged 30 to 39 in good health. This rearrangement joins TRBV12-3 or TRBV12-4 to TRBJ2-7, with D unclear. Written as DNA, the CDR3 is TGTGCCAGCAGTTCCCAAGATGGCCCCTACGGGCAGTACTTC. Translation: CASSSQDGPYGQYF.